Listed below are T cell receptor beta chains from one sample, sequenced in a study of blood T cell repertoires in COVID-19. Some clones are missing from TCRdb's copy, which holds only in-frame ones; the method was immunoSEQ multiplex PCR. The sample lists about 250,000 clones; 85% to 95% were seen once. The specimen sequenced was PBMCs or T cells enriched from blood (not recorded which). The receptor set was obtained from a woman younger than 30 who had recovered from COVID-19. Both conserved end residues are part of each CDR3. The order of the fields is CDR3 protein, CDR3 DNA, V gene, clone size, D gene, J gene. The D gene is left open where the match is weak. Clone sizes are given selectively: once, few, many, or a class where the clone is expanded.

cdr3_aa: CASMDFGQGYGYTF
cdr3_nt: TGTGCCAGCATGGATTTCGGACAGGGCTATGGCTACACCTTC
v_call: TRBV7-2
clone_size: .
d_call: TRBD1
j_call: TRBJ1-2

cdr3_aa: CASSEAATDTEAFF
cdr3_nt: TGTGCCAGCAGTGAAGCAGCAACTGACACTGAAGCTTTCTTT
v_call: TRBV6-1
clone_size: .
d_call: .
j_call: TRBJ1-1

cdr3_aa: CASGLPGGDQPQHF
cdr3_nt: TGTGCCAGCGGGTTGCCAGGGGGCGATCAGCCCCAGCATTTT
v_call: TRBV27
clone_size: .
d_call: TRBD1
j_call: TRBJ1-5

cdr3_aa: CASSIRGSTPYEQYF
cdr3_nt: TGTGCCAGTAGTATACGGGGTAGTACTCCTTACGAGCAGTACTTC
v_call: TRBV19
clone_size: .
d_call: .
j_call: TRBJ2-7

cdr3_aa: CASSLRQGLYNSPLHF
cdr3_nt: TGTGCCAGCAGTTTGCGGCAGGGCCTATATAATTCACCCCTCCACTTT
v_call: TRBV27
clone_size: .
d_call: .
j_call: TRBJ1-6

cdr3_aa: CASVPGQGFPKAGNTIYF
cdr3_nt: TGTGCTAGTGTCCCGGGACAGGGCTTTCCTAAGGCCGGAAACACCATATATTTT
v_call: TRBV12-5
clone_size: .
d_call: TRBD1
j_call: TRBJ1-3

cdr3_aa: CASRRQGVKYEQYF
cdr3_nt: TGTGCCAGCAGGCGACAGGGGGTGAAATACGAGCAGTACTTC
v_call: TRBV28
clone_size: .
d_call: TRBD1
j_call: TRBJ2-7

cdr3_aa: CASSSLTSGRTTDTQYF
cdr3_nt: TGCGCCAGCAGCTCCCTCACTAGCGGGAGGACCACAGATACGCAGTATTTT
v_call: TRBV5-1
clone_size: .
d_call: TRBD2
j_call: TRBJ2-3

cdr3_aa: CASSHRGRRYEQYF
cdr3_nt: TGTGCCAGTAGTCACAGGGGGCGCAGGTACGAGCAGTACTTC
v_call: TRBV19
clone_size: .
d_call: TRBD1
j_call: TRBJ2-7

cdr3_aa: CASSSGLGRGPYEQYF
cdr3_nt: TGCGCCAGCAGTTCGGGACTAGGAAGAGGGCCCTACGAGCAGTACTTC
v_call: TRBV5-1
clone_size: .
d_call: TRBD2
j_call: TRBJ2-7

cdr3_aa: CASSLYGKMNTEAFF
cdr3_nt: TGTGCCAGCAGCTTATACGGGAAAATGAACACTGAAGCTTTCTTT
v_call: TRBV11-3
clone_size: .
d_call: .
j_call: TRBJ1-1

cdr3_aa: CASSSSPRDEQFF
cdr3_nt: TGTGCCAGCAGCTCAAGCCCGCGTGATGAGCAGTTCTTC
v_call: TRBV7-3
clone_size: .
d_call: .
j_call: TRBJ2-1

cdr3_aa: CASSHRLINEKLFF
cdr3_nt: TGTGCCAGCAGCCACAGACTGATTAATGAAAAACTGTTTTTT
v_call: TRBV14
clone_size: .
d_call: .
j_call: TRBJ1-4

cdr3_aa: CAISDPPGQRDLFF
cdr3_nt: TGTGCCATCAGTGACCCCCCTGGACAGCGGGACCTGTTTTTT
v_call: TRBV10-3
clone_size: .
d_call: .
j_call: TRBJ2-2

cdr3_aa: CASSPSRGGGYTF
cdr3_nt: TGTGCCAGCAGCCCTAGCAGGGGTGGAGGCTACACCTTC
v_call: TRBV7-3
clone_size: .
d_call: .
j_call: TRBJ1-2

cdr3_aa: CSASLGTSFNSPLHF
cdr3_nt: TGCAGTGCTAGTCTCGGGACATCGTTCAATTCACCCCTCCACTTT
v_call: TRBV20-1
clone_size: .
d_call: .
j_call: TRBJ1-6

cdr3_aa: CASSTDRDSYNSPLHF
cdr3_nt: TGTGCCAGCAGCACCGACAGGGACTCCTATAATTCACCCCTCCACTTT
v_call: TRBV7-9
clone_size: .
d_call: TRBD1
j_call: TRBJ1-6

cdr3_aa: CASSINSGSGNTIYF
cdr3_nt: TGTGCCAGTAGTATTAACTCGGGATCTGGAAACACCATATATTTT
v_call: TRBV19
clone_size: .
d_call: .
j_call: TRBJ1-3

cdr3_aa: CASSLQGINEKLFF
cdr3_nt: TGCGCCAGCAGCTTACAGGGGATTAATGAAAAACTGTTTTTT
v_call: TRBV5-1
clone_size: once
d_call: TRBD1
j_call: TRBJ1-4

cdr3_aa: CASSLVTANQPQHF
cdr3_nt: TGTGCCAGCAGCTTAGTGACAGCAAATCAGCCCCAGCATTTT
v_call: TRBV11-1
clone_size: .
d_call: .
j_call: TRBJ1-5